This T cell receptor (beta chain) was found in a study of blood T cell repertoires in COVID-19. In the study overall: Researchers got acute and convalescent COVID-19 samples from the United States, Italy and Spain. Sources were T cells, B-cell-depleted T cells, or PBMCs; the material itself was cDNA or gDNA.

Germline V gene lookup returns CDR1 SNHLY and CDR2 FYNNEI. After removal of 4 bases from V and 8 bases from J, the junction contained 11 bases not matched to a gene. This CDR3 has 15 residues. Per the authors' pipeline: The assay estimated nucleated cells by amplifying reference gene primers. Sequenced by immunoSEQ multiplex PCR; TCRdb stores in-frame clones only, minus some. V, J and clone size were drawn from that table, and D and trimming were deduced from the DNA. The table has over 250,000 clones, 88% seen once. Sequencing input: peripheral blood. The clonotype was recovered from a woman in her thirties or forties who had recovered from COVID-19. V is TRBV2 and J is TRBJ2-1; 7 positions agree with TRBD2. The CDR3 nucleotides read TGTGCCAGCAGTGCGCGGGGAGGGCCAGCCCATGAGCAGTTCTTC. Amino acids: CASSARGGPAHEQFF.